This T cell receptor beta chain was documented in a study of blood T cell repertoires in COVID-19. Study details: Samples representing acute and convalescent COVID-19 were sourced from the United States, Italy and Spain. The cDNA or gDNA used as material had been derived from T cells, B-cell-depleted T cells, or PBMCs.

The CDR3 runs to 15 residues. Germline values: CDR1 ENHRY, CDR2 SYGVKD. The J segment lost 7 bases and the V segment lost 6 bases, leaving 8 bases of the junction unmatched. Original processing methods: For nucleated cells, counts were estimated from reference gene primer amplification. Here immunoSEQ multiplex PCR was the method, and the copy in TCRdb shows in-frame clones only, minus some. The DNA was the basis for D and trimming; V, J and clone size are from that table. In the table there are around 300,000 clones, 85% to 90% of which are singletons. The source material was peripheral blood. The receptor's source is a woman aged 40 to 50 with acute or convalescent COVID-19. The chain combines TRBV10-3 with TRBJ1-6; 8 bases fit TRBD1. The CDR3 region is CAIRGQAIANSPLHF. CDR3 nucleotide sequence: TGTGCCATCAGGGGACAGGCTATCGCCAATTCACCCCTCCACTTT.